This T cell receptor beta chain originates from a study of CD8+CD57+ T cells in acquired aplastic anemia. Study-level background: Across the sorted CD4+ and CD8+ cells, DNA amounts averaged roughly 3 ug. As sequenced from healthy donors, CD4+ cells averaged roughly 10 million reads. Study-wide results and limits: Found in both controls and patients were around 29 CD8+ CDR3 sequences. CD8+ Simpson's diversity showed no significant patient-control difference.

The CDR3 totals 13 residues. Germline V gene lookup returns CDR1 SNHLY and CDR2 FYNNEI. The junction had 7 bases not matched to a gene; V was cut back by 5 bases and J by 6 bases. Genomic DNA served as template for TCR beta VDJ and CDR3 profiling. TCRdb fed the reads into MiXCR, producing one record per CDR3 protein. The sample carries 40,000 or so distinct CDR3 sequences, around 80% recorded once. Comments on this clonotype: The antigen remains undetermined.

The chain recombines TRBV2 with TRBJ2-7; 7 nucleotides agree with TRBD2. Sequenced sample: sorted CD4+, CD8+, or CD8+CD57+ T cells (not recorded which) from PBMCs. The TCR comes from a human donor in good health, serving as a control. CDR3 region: CASSSLAVGEQYF. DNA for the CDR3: TGTGCCAGCAGTAGCCTAGCGGTAGGCGAGCAGTACTTC. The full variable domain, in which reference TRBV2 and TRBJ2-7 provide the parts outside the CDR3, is EPEVTQTPSHQVTQMGQEVILRCVPISNHLYFYWYRQILGQKVEFLVSFYNNEISEKSEIFDDQFSVERPDGSNFTLKIRSTKLEDSAMYFCASSSLAVGEQYFGPGTRLTVT.